The 10 T cell receptor beta chains in this list originate from one sample, sequenced in a study of T cells after yellow fever vaccination. TCRdb passed the 5' RACE reads through MiXCR, listing each CDR3 protein once. The table includes 450,000 to 650,000 distinct CDR3 sequences, just over 20% detected once. The sequences come from PBMCs, collected approximately 22 days after the first yellow fever vaccination. Receptors were obtained from a young man who received the YFV17D yellow fever vaccine.

The chain employs TRBV23-1 and TRBJ1-5; D unresolved. TRBV23-1 is annotated as an ORF whose role is uncertain. The CDR3 contains 14 residues. The V end was cut by 8 bases, the J end by 4 bases, with 15 bases between. The CDR3 DNA sequence: TGCGCCAGCCGGGAGGGTCACCTGAATCAGCCCCAGCATTTT. Translating it yields CASREGHLNQPQHF.

As regards this clonotype: A much larger clone differs by one base, so this may be a read error. The chain carries TRBV7-2 and TRBJ2-1, with D unclear. Germline assignment: CDR1 SGHTA and CDR2 FQGNSA. Deletions cut 2 bases from V and 7 bases from J, with 3 bases between. The CDR3 has 11 amino acids. The CDR3 DNA follows: TGTGCCAGCAGCTTACAGAATGAGCAGTTCTTC. Its protein product is CASSLQNEQFF. Full variable domain (outside the CDR3, taken from reference TRBV7-2 and TRBJ2-1): GAGVSQSPSNKVTEKGKDVELRCDPISGHTALYWYRQSLGQGLEFLIYFQGNSAPDKSGLPSDRFSAERTGGSVSTLTIQRTQQEDSAVYLCASSLQNEQFFGPGTRLTVL.

The chain joins TRBV4-3 to TRBJ2-2, with 11 bases aligning to TRBD2. Germline values: CDR1 LGHNA, CDR2 YSLEER. The length of the CDR3 is 16 residues. J lost 3 bases, V lost 6 bases, and 6 bases had no gene match. CDR3 nucleotides: TGCGCCAGCAGATCAGGGACTAGCGGTTACACCGGGGAGCTGTTTTTT. Translation: CASRSGTSGYTGELFF.

This clonotype was seen a handful of times. The CDR3 region is CASSWGGGGNIQYF. CDR3 coding DNA: TGTGCCAGCAGTTGGGGGGGGGGAGGAAACATTCAGTACTTC. The V call is TRBV12-3 or TRBV12-4, the J call TRBJ2-4, with 7 bases that match TRBD2. The ends lost 4 bases at V and 6 bases at J; junction bases unmatched: 6. This CDR3 is built from 14 residues.

The chain carries TRBV7-3 and TRBJ1-2; unclear D gene. Trimming took 3 bases from V and 5 from J, leaving 19 bases between them. Germline V CDR1 and CDR2: SGHTA, FQGTGA. This CDR3 contains 16 residues. The CDR3 region is CASSLDSATGEYGYTF. Written as DNA, the CDR3 is TGTGCCAGCAGCTTGGACTCGGCCACCGGGGAATATGGCTACACCTTC.

This clonotype has only a few counts. The genes are TRBV11-2 and TRBJ2-3, with 9 bases that match TRBD1. The V segment lost 6 bases and the J segment 5 bases; nucleotides outside the gene matches: 9. This CDR3 is 15 amino acids long. Germline values: CDR1 SGHAT, CDR2 FQNNGV. The CDR3 nucleotides are TGTGCCAGCAGTGAAGGACAGGGGTGGGGAGATACGCAGTATTTT. Its translation is CASSEGQGWGDTQYF.

This chain links TRBV20-1 with TRBJ2-7, with 9 bases lining up with TRBD1. The CDR3 extends over 15 amino acids. V was clipped by 1 base and J by 4 bases; unmatched bases: 8. Looked up from germline, CDR1 is DFQATT and CDR2 is SNEGSKA (reference sequence). The CDR3 protein is CSARGRDRVMYEQYV. CDR3 coding DNA: TGCAGTGCTAGAGGCCGGGACAGGGTAATGTACGAGCAGTACGTC.

The CDR3 is CASSLAGEGSVNTEAFF. CDR3 coding DNA: TGTGCCAGCAGTTTAGCTGGGGAGGGGTCCGTGAACACTGAAGCTTTCTTT. The chain joins TRBV27 to TRBJ1-1; the D gene is possibly TRBD1 (5 bases). CDR1 MNHEY and CDR2 SMNVEV come from the germline V gene (reference sequence). This CDR3 has 17 residues. Trimming stripped 2 bases from V and 0 bases from J, with 16 bases between.

V gene TRBV12-3 or TRBV12-4 combines with J gene TRBJ1-4; D is perhaps TRBD1 (6 bases). There are 15 residues in the CDR3. V lost 5 bases, J lost 7 bases, and 17 bases lay in between. DNA for the CDR3: TGTGCCAGCAGTGCAGCAAACAGGGTAATTGAAAAACTGTTTTTT. Protein product: CASSAANRVIEKLFF.

This chain joins TRBV25-1 and TRBJ1-1; D ambiguous. Germline CDR1 is MGHDK and CDR2 is SYGVNS. Deletions cut 9 bases from V and 8 bases from J, with 19 bases between. CDR3 length: 13 residues. The CDR3 nucleotides are TGTGCCAGTAACAGCTTCAACCCGGTAGAAGCTTTCTTT. Protein sequence: CASNSFNPVEAFF.